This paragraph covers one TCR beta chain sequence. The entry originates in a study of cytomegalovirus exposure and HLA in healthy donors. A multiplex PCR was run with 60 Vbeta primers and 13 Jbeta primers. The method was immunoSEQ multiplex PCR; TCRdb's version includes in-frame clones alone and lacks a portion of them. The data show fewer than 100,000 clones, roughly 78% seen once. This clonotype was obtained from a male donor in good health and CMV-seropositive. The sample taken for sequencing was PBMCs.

The CDR3 protein is CASRISLAGGQETQYF. As DNA, the CDR3 is TGCGCCAGCAGAATCAGCCTAGCGGGAGGGCAAGAGACCCAGTACTTC. The chain has TRBV5-1 and TRBJ2-5, with 12 bases lining up with TRBD2. Germline loops: CDR1 SGHRS, CDR2 YFSETQ. This CDR3 comprises 16 residues. V trimming: 5 bases; J trimming: 2 bases; junction bases outside the gene matches: 7.